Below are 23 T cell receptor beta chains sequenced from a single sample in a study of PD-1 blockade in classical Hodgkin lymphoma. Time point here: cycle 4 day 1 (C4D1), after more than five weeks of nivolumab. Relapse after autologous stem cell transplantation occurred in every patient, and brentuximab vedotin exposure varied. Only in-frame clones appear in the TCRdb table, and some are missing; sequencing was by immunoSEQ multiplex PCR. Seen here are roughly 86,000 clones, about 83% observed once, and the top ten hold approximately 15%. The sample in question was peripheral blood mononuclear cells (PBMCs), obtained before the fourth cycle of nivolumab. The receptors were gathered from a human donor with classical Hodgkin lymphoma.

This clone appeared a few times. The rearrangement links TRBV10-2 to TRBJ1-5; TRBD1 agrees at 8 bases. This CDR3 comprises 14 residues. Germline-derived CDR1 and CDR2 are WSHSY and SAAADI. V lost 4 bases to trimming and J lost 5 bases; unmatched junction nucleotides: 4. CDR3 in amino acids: CASSGTGPYQPQHF. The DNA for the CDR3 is TGCGCCAGCAGTGGGACAGGGCCTTATCAGCCCCAGCATTTT.

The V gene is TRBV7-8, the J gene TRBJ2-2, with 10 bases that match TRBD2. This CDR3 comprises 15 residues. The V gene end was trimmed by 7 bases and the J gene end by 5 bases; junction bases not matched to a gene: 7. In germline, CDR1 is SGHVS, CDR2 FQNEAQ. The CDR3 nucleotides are TGTGCCAGCAACCTAGCGGGAGCGGGGACCGGGGAGCTGTTTTTT. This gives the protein CASNLAGAGTGELFF. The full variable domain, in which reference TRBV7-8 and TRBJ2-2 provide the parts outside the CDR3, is GAGVSQSPRYKVAKRGQDVALRCDPISGHVSLFWYQQALGQGPEFLTYFQNEAQLDKSGLPSDRFFAERPEGSVSTLKIQRTQQEDSAVYLCASNLAGAGTGELFFGEGSRLTVL.

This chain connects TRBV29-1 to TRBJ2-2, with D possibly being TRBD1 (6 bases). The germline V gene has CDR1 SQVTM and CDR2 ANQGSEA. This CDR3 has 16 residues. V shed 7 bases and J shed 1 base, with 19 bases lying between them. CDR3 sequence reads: CSARNPGTQNTGELFF. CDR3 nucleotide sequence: TGCAGCGCCCGAAACCCCGGGACACAGAACACCGGGGAGCTGTTTTTT.

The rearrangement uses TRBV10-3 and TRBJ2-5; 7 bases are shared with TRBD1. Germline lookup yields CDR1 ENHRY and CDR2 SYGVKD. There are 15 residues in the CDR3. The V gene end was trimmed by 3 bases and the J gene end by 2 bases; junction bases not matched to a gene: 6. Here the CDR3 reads CAISELPGQQETQYF. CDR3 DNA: TGTGCCATCAGTGAACTGCCGGGACAGCAAGAGACCCAGTACTTC.

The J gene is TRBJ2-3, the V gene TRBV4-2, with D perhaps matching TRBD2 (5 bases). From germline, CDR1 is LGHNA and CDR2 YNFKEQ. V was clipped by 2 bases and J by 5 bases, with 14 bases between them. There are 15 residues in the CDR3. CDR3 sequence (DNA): TGTGCCAGCAGCCAAAACGGTCGGGATAGAGATACGCAGTATTTT. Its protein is CASSQNGRDRDTQYF.

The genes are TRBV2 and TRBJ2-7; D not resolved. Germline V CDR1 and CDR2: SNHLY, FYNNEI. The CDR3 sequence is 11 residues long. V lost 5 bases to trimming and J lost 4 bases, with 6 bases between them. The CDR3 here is CASSPIYEQYF. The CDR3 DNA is TGTGCCAGCAGTCCTATATACGAGCAGTACTTC.

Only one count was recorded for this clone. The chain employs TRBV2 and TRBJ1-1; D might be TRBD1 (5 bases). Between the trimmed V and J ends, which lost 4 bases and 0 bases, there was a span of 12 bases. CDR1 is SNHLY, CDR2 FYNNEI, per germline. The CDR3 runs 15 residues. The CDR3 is CASSAEGVVNTEAFF. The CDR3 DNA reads TGTGCCAGCAGTGCCGAAGGGGTAGTGAACACTGAAGCTTTCTTT.

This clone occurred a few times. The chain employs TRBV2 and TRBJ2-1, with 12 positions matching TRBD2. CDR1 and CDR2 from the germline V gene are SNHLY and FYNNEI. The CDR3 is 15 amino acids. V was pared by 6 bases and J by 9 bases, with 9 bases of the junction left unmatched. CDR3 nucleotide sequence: TGTGCCAGCAGAGAGCTAGCGGGAGGGCACGGTGAGCAGTTCTTC. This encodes CASRELAGGHGEQFF.

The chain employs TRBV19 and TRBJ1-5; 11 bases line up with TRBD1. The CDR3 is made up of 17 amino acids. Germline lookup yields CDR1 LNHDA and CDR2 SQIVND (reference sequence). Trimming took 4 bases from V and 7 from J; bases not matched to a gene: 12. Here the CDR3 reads CASSNTGTGGVGQPQHF. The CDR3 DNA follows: TGTGCCAGTAGTAATACGGGGACAGGGGGAGTTGGGCAGCCCCAGCATTTT.

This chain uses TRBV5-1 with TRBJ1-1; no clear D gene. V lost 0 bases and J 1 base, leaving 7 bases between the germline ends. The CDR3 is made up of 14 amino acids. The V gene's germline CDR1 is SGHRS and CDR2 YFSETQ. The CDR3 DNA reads TGCGCCAGCAGCTTGGGGATTGGGAACACTGAAGCTTTCTTT. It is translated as CASSLGIGNTEAFF.

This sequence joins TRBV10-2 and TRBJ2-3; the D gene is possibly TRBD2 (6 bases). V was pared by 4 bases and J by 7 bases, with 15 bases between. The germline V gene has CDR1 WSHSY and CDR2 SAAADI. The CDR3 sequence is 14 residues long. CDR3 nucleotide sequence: TGCGCCAGCAGTGTAGCGGAGGGGCTTAATACGCAGTATTTT. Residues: CASSVAEGLNTQYF.

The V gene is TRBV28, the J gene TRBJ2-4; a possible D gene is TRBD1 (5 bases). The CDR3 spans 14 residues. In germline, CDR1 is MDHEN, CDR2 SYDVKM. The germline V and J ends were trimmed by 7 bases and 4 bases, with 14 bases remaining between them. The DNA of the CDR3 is TGTGCCAGCAACGCGCAGGGTAGGAAAAACATTCAGTACTTC. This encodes CASNAQGRKNIQYF. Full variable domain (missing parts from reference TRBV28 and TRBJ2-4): DVKVTQSSRYLVKRTGEKVFLECVQDMDHENMFWYRQDPGLGLRLIYFSYDVKMKEKGDIPEGYSVSREKKERFSLILESASTNQTSMYLCASNAQGRKNIQYFGAGTRLSVL.

The CDR3 protein is CASSLWGSGELFF. For the CDR3, the DNA is TGTGCCAGCAGTTTATGGGGATCCGGGGAGCTGTTTTTT. The chain has TRBV27 and TRBJ2-2, with D unclear. This CDR3 region has 13 residues. Trimming removed 1 base at V and 6 bases at J, with 6 bases between. The V gene's germline CDR1 is MNHEY and CDR2 SMNVEV (reference sequence).

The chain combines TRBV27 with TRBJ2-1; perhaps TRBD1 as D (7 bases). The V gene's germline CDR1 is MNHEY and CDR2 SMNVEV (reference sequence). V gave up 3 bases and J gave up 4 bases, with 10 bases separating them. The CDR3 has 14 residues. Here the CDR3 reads CASSLRDRYNEQFF. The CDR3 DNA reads TGTGCCAGCAGTTTGCGGGACAGATACAATGAGCAGTTCTTC.

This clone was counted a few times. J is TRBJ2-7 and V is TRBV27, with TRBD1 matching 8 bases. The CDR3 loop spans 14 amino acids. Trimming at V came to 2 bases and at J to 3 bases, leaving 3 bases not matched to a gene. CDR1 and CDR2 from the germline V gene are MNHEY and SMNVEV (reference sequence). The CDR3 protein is CASSLQGANYEQYF. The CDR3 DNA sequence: TGTGCCAGCAGTTTACAGGGGGCGAACTACGAGCAGTACTTC.

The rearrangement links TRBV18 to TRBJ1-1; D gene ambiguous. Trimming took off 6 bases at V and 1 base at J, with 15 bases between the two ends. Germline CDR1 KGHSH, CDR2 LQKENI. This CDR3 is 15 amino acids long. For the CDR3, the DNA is TGTGCCAGCTCCCAAGGGCGGACTCAGAACACTGAAGCTTTCTTT. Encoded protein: CASSQGRTQNTEAFF.

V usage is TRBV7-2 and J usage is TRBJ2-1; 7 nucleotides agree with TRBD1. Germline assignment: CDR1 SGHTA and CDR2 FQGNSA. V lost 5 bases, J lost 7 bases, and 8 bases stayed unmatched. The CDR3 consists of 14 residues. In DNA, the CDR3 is TGTGCCAGCAGCCCAGGGGGAGTCTGGAATGAGCAGTTCTTC. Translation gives CASSPGGVWNEQFF. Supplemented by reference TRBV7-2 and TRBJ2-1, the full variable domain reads GAGVSQSPSNKVTEKGKDVELRCDPISGHTALYWYRQSLGQGLEFLIYFQGNSAPDKSGLPSDRFSAERTGGSVSTLTIQRTQQEDSAVYLCASSPGGVWNEQFFGPGTRLTVL.

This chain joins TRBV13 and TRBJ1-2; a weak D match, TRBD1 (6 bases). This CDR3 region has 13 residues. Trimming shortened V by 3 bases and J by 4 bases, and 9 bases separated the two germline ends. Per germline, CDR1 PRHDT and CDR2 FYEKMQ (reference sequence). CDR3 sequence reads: CASSLRGIYGYTF. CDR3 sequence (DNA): TGTGCCAGCAGCTTGAGGGGGATCTATGGCTACACCTTC.

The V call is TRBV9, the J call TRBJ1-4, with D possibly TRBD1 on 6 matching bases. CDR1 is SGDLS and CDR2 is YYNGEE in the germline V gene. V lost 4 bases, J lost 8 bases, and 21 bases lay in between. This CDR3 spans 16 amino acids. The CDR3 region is CASSRSTTGTGEKLFF. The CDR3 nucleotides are TGTGCCAGCAGCCGCAGCACAACAGGGACGGGGGAAAAACTGTTTTTT.

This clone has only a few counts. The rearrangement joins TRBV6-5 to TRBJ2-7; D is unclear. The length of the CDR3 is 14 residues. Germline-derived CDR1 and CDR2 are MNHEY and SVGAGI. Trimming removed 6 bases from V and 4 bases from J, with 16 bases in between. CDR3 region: CASRAVGKVYEQYF. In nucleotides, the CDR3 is TGTGCCAGCAGAGCCGTAGGAAAAGTGTACGAGCAGTACTTC.

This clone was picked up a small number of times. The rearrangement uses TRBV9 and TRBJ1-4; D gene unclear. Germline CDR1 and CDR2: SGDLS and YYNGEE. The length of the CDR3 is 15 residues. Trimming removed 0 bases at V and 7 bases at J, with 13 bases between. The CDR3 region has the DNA TGTGCCAGCAGCGTAGGAAAGGCTTTCGGTGAAAAACTGTTTTTT. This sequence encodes CASSVGKAFGEKLFF.

The CDR3 sequence is CASSLLLGRGGKNIQYF. CDR3 DNA: TGCGCCAGCAGCCTCCTTTTGGGGAGGGGAGGCAAAAACATTCAGTACTTC. This chain connects TRBV4-1 to TRBJ2-4; 7 bases align to TRBD2. Germline V lookup: CDR1 MGHRA, CDR2 YSYEKL. The J segment lost 3 bases and the V segment lost 4 bases, leaving 12 bases of the junction unmatched. The CDR3 has 17 residues.

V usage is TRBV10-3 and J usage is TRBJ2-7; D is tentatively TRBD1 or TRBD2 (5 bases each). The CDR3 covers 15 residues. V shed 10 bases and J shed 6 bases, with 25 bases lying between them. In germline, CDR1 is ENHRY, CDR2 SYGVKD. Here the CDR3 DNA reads TGTGCCAGCAGCCTCGACGGGACGCCCGGCCGCGAGCAGTACTTC. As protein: CASSLDGTPGREQYF.